Shown below are 20 T cell receptor beta chains from a single sample sequenced in a study of cytomegalovirus exposure and HLA in healthy donors. Primers for the PCR totalled 60 Vbeta and 13 Jbeta. Assay used: immunoSEQ multiplex PCR; TCRdb lists only in-frame clones, some missing. This repertoire shows approximately 300,000 clones, roughly four fifths found once; its top ten account for 2% to 2.5%. Source material: PBMCs. The origin of the receptors is a woman in her 40s in good health and CMV-seropositive.

This clone was seen more than once but under ten times. The V and J genes are TRBV6-1 and TRBJ2-1, with 9 bases matching TRBD2. Germline CDR1 is MNHNS and CDR2 is SASEGT. The CDR3 runs to 15 residues. Trimming at V came to 3 bases and at J to 6 bases, leaving 6 bases not matched to a gene. CDR3 sequence (DNA): TGTGCCAGCAGTGAGCCGGGACTAGCTCCCAATGAGCAGTTCTTC. Protein product: CASSEPGLAPNEQFF.

The sample holds a few counts of this clone. This rearrangement joins TRBV10-3 to TRBJ2-2, with TRBD1 identical over 7 bases. This CDR3 region has 14 residues. V lost 9 bases to trimming and J lost 1 base; unmatched junction nucleotides: 5. Germline CDR1 is ENHRY and CDR2 is SYGVKD. The CDR3 nucleotides read TGTGCCATTAAGACAGGGCTGAACACCGGGGAGCTGTTTTTT. It is translated as CAIKTGLNTGELFF.

This chain links TRBV28 with TRBJ2-4; 8 nucleotides agree with TRBD1. V was clipped by 2 bases and J by 6 bases; unmatched bases: 9. Germline V gene data show CDR1 as MDHEN and CDR2 as SYDVKM. The length of the CDR3 is 16 residues. The CDR3: CASSLSSLGQANIQYF. The DNA of the CDR3 is TGTGCCAGCAGTTTAAGTTCGTTGGGACAGGCAAACATTCAGTACTTC. The full variable domain, rest sourced from reference TRBV28 and TRBJ2-4, is DVKVTQSSRYLVKRTGEKVFLECVQDMDHENMFWYRQDPGLGLRLIYFSYDVKMKEKGDIPEGYSVSREKKERFSLILESASTNQTSMYLCASSLSSLGQANIQYFGAGTRLSVL.

The sample holds one count of this clone. This sequence joins TRBV11-3 and TRBJ2-2; no clear D gene. There are 14 residues in the CDR3. V was shortened by 0 bases and J by 5 bases, with 7 bases between the two germline ends. Germline loops: CDR1 SGHNT, CDR2 YENEEA. CDR3 nucleotide sequence: TGTGCCAGCAGCTTAGATCGGAGTACCGGGGAGCTGTTTTTT. Amino acid sequence: CASSLDRSTGELFF.

The chain has TRBV29-1 and TRBJ1-2; 8 nucleotides match TRBD1. The CDR3 spans 13 residues. The germline gives CDR1 SQVTM, CDR2 ANQGSEA. V shed 4 bases and J 2 bases; nucleotides not matched to a gene: 3. CDR3 loop: CSVGTGSNYGYTF. The CDR3 DNA sequence: TGCAGCGTTGGGACAGGGTCCAACTATGGCTACACCTTC.

In this sample, this clone turned up a few times. The chain recombines TRBV29-1 with TRBJ2-1; maybe TRBD2 (6 bases). Trimming removed 6 bases at V and 15 bases at J, with 15 bases between. Germline CDR1 reads SQVTM; CDR2 reads ANQGSEA. This CDR3 is built from 10 residues. CDR3 DNA: TGCAGCGTACCCGGGACTCAGCCGTTCTTC. Its translation: CSVPGTQPFF.

V usage is TRBV30 and J usage is TRBJ1-6, with 8 positions matching TRBD1. V lost 7 bases, J lost 7 bases, and 3 bases stayed unmatched. From germline, CDR1 is GTSNPN and CDR2 SVGIG (reference sequence). The CDR3 totals 12 residues. CDR3 sequence reads: CAYRQGNSPLHF. The DNA for the CDR3 is TGTGCCTACCGACAGGGGAATTCACCCCTCCACTTT.

V is TRBV4-1 and J is TRBJ2-7, with TRBD2 matching 14 bases. V trimming: 4 bases; J trimming: 5 bases; junction bases outside the gene matches: 4. The CDR3 length is 15 residues. Germline CDR1 MGHRA, CDR2 YSYEKL. CDR3 in DNA: TGCGCCAGCAGCCTGGGACTAGCGGGAGCTAACGAGCAGTACTTC. Protein sequence: CASSLGLAGANEQYF.

This rearrangement joins TRBV4-2 to TRBJ2-7, with 7 bases matching TRBD2. The V and J ends lost 0 bases and 1 base, in that order; junction bases with no gene match: 6. The CDR3 spans 16 residues. Germline V gene sequence: CDR1 LGHNA, CDR2 YNFKEQ. This CDR3 reads CASSQDFASGSYEQYF. The CDR3 nucleotides read TGTGCCAGCAGCCAAGATTTTGCTAGCGGATCCTACGAGCAGTACTTC.

The chain is built from TRBV5-4 and TRBJ2-1; TRBD2 matches at 12 bases. The trim removed 0 bases at V and 2 bases at J, leaving 3 bases unmatched. Germline assignment: CDR1 SGHNT and CDR2 YYREEE (reference sequence). CDR3 size: 17 residues. The CDR3 DNA reads as TGTGCCAGCAGCTTGGCGTCTAGCGGGAGGGCCTACAATGAGCAGTTCTTC. Translated, it gives CASSLASSGRAYNEQFF.

In the case of this clone: A junction boundary mismatches the germline segment, possibly from a read error. The chain links TRBV15 to TRBJ2-4, with D possibly matching TRBD1 (7 bases). This CDR3 has 13 residues. CDR1 and CDR2 from the germline V gene are LNHNV and YYDKDF (reference sequence). The CDR3 DNA sequence: TGTGCCACCAGCAGCAGGGGGGAAAACAGTCAGTACTTC. Its translation: CATSSRGENSQYF.

This chain uses TRBV7-2 with TRBJ1-3; no clear D. V dropped 2 bases and J dropped 2 bases, with 7 bases sitting between them. The CDR3 is 14 amino acids. In germline, CDR1 is SGHTA, CDR2 FQGNSA. The CDR3 spells CASSLSGPGNTIYF. CDR3 DNA sequence: TGTGCCAGCAGCTTATCGGGTCCTGGAAACACCATATATTTT.

This chain links TRBV28 with TRBJ2-7, with 9 bases identical to TRBD2. Germline trimming cut 5 bases from V and 3 bases from J; bases unmatched to any gene: 5. Germline V lookup: CDR1 MDHEN, CDR2 SYDVKM. The CDR3 has 14 amino acids. The DNA for the CDR3 is TGTGCCAGCAGTATTAGCGGGAGAAGCTACGAGCAGTACTTC. Encoded protein: CASSISGRSYEQYF.

This chain joins TRBV11-2 and TRBJ2-7; 10 bases line up with TRBD2. CDR1 and CDR2 (germline): SGHAT, FQNNGV. CDR3 length equals 14 residues. With 5 bases clipped from V and 1 base from J, the junction kept 2 bases outside the gene matches. The CDR3: CASSGSGRSYEQYF. CDR3 nucleotide sequence: TGTGCCAGCAGCGGTAGCGGGAGGTCCTACGAGCAGTACTTC.

The chain joins TRBV18 to TRBJ2-7, with D uncertain. Germline CDR1 reads KGHSH; CDR2 reads LQKENI. This CDR3 region has 13 residues. Trimming took 6 bases from V and 2 from J, leaving 11 bases between them. Here the CDR3 reads CASSPLATYEQYF. CDR3 coding DNA: TGTGCCAGCTCGCCCCTTGCGACCTACGAGCAGTACTTC.

This chain uses TRBV6-5 with TRBJ2-5; 10 bases line up with TRBD1. Matching the DNA end better, TRBJ2-7 makes the J call doubtful. Germline values: CDR1 MNHEY, CDR2 SVGAGI. This CDR3 has 14 residues. Here the CDR3 DNA reads TGTGCCAGCAGTATAGACAGGGGGCGTTACGAGCAGTACTTC. Its protein is CASSIDRGRYEQYF.

The rearrangement uses TRBV29-1 and TRBJ1-1; D not resolved. The CDR3 runs to 16 residues. The germline V and J ends were trimmed by 6 bases and 4 bases, with 24 bases remaining between them. Germline-derived CDR1 and CDR2 are SQVTM and ANQGSEA. The CDR3: CSVDFSATGRSTEAFF. CDR3 sequence (DNA): TGCAGCGTCGACTTTAGCGCGACCGGGAGGAGCACTGAAGCTTTCTTT.

The chain uses TRBV18 and TRBJ2-1; 9 nucleotides match TRBD1. V lost 4 bases to trimming and J lost 4 bases; unmatched junction nucleotides: 2. Germline V gene lookup returns CDR1 KGHSH and CDR2 LQKENI. CDR3 size: 14 residues. The CDR3 loop is CASSRDRAYNEQFF. CDR3 DNA: TGTGCCAGCTCACGGGACAGGGCTTACAATGAGCAGTTCTTC.

This CDR3 reads CASSSSSPEQYF. Here the CDR3 DNA reads TGTGCCAGCAGCTCGTCTTCCCCCGAGCAGTACTTC. The V call is TRBV7-9, the J call TRBJ2-7; D is uncertain. This CDR3 comprises 12 residues. Germline V lookup: CDR1 SEHNR, CDR2 FQNEAQ (reference sequence). Trimming pared 4 bases from V and 6 bases from J, leaving 10 bases between.

The chain recombines TRBV4-3 with TRBJ2-5; D remains ambiguous. Deletions cut 2 bases from V and 2 bases from J, with 6 bases between. This CDR3 has 13 residues. CDR1 and CDR2 (germline): LGHNA, YSLEER. The CDR3 DNA sequence: TGCGCCAGCAGCCAAATCGTTCAAGAGACCCAGTACTTC. Its protein is CASSQIVQETQYF.